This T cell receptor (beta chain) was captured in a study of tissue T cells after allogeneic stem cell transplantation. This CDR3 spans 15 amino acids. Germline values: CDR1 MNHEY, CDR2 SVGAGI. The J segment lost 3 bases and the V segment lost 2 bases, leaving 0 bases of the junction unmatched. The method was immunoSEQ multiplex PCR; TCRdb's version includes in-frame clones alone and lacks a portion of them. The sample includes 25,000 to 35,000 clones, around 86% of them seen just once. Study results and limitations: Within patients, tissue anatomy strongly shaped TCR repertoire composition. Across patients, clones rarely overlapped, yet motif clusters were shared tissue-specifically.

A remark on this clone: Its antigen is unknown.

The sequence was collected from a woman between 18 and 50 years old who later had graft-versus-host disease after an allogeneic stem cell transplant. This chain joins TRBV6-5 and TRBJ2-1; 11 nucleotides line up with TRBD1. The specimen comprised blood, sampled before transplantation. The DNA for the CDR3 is TGTGCCAGCAGTTACGGGACAGGGGGCTACAATGAGCAGTTCTTC. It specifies CASSYGTGGYNEQFF.